This T cell receptor (beta chain) was recorded in a study of CD8+ T cells in alopecia areata. Study background: The duration of tofacitinib was 6 to 18 months, with 6 months off drug afterward.

On this clone itself: Its antigen is not known.

Study outcomes and limitations: Among the cells sequenced in scalp samples are also the resident alphabeta T cells of normal skin.

As to treatment: oral pan-JAK inhibitor, 5-10 mg twice daily. RNA extraction was followed by reverse transcription into cDNA, which acted as the sequencing template. This table comes from immunoSEQ multiplex PCR, and its TCRdb copy is limited to in-frame clones, with some not included. The sample records 150,000 to 200,000 clones, approximately 57% being singletons. The clonotype comes from a human donor with alopecia areata. The sample consisted of CD4+ T cells sorted from blood, taken at week 24, from a patient treated with tofacitinib.

The CDR3 loop is CASGGRAYEQYF. The CDR3 bases are TGTGCCAGCGGGGGGCGGGCCTACGAGCAGTACTTC. The chain is built from TRBV2 and TRBJ2-7, with D tentatively TRBD1 or TRBD2 (6 bases each). Looked up from germline, CDR1 is SNHLY and CDR2 is FYNNEI. The CDR3 runs 12 residues. Trimming took off 8 bases at V and 2 bases at J, with 10 bases between the two ends.